The next 27 T cell receptor beta chains were all read from a single sample in a study of OX40 agonist ivuxolimab in advanced cancers. The data were produced by immunoSEQ multiplex PCR, yet TCRdb's version contains in-frame clones alone and is incomplete. The sample has about 60,000 clones, more than 85% seen once. The sample in question was CD4+ or CD8+ T cells sorted from blood, obtained in a trial of the OX40 agonist ivuxolimab. The receptors were gathered from an adult with an advanced solid tumor such as melanoma, head and neck, liver or kidney cancer.

The rearrangement uses TRBV7-2 and TRBJ2-7, with no clear D. This CDR3 is built from 14 residues. Deletions cut 1 base from V and 0 bases from J, with 7 bases between. From germline, CDR1 is SGHTA and CDR2 FQGNSA. This CDR3 reads CASSLGRNSYEQYF. The CDR3, as DNA: TGTGCCAGCAGCTTAGGCCGGAACTCCTACGAGCAGTACTTC.

The chain employs TRBV5-6 and TRBJ2-7; D ambiguous. Trimming removed 0 bases at V and 4 bases at J, with 2 bases between. CDR1 and CDR2 (germline): SGHDT, YYEEEE. This CDR3 region has 11 residues. CDR3 loop: CASSLEYEQYF. CDR3 sequence (DNA): TGTGCCAGCAGCTTGGAATACGAGCAGTACTTC. Full variable domain (remainder filled in from reference TRBV5-6 and TRBJ2-7): DAGVTQSPTHLIKTRGQQVTLRCSPKSGHDTVSWYQQALGQGPQFIFQYYEEEERQRGNFPDRFSGHQFPNYSSELNVNALLLGDSALYLCASSLEYEQYFGPGTRLTVT.

The genes are TRBV28 and TRBJ1-2; D is unresolved. V was clipped by 4 bases and J by 2 bases, with 5 bases between them. This CDR3 region has 12 residues. Germline CDR1 MDHEN, CDR2 SYDVKM. This chain's CDR3 is CASSSVNYGYTF. CDR3 coding DNA: TGTGCCAGCAGTTCGGTAAACTATGGCTACACCTTC.

CDR3 residues: CASSEILVGQFF. CDR3 bases: TGCGCCAGCAGTGAGATTCTCGTAGGGCAGTTCTTC. The V call is TRBV10-2, the J call TRBJ2-1; D call uncertain. Germline CDR1 WSHSY, CDR2 SAAADI. The CDR3 is made up of 12 amino acids. V was shortened by 2 bases and J by 12 bases, with 11 bases between the two germline ends.

The chain is built from TRBV10-3 and TRBJ2-2; D perhaps matches TRBD1 (6 bases). From germline, CDR1 is ENHRY and CDR2 SYGVKD. Trimming took off 5 bases at V and 4 bases at J, with 14 bases between the two ends. This CDR3 has 15 amino acids. CDR3 DNA sequence: TGTGCCATCAGTCGAGGGGGTGTGGGCACCGGGGAGCTGTTTTTT. Translated, it gives CAISRGGVGTGELFF.

The chain couples TRBV5-6 to TRBJ2-7; D not certain. Per germline, CDR1 SGHDT and CDR2 YYEEEE. This CDR3 comprises 13 residues. V gave up 4 bases and J gave up 6 bases, with 14 bases separating them. The chain's CDR3 is CASSLRAMGEQYF. In DNA, the CDR3 is TGTGCCAGCAGCCTACGGGCCATGGGCGAGCAGTACTTC.

This clone was detected only a few times. The chain carries TRBV7-3 and TRBJ2-3; 13 bases match TRBD2. The CDR3 covers 16 residues. Germline V gene data show CDR1 as SGHTA and CDR2 as FQGTGA. Trimming cost V 5 bases and J 2 bases; bases outside gene matches: 4. The DNA for the CDR3 is TGTGCCAGCAGCCGGACTAGCGGGGGACCCACAGATACGCAGTATTTT. Translated, it gives CASSRTSGGPTDTQYF.

The chain combines TRBV6-5 with TRBJ1-5, with D hard to call. The V gene's germline CDR1 is MNHEY and CDR2 SVGAGI. The CDR3 has 13 residues. V lost 1 base and J lost 6, with 7 bases in between. CDR3 DNA: TGTGCCAGCAGTTACTTGGCCGGTCAGCCCCAGCATTTT. Protein: CASSYLAGQPQHF.

The chain has TRBV5-4 and TRBJ2-3; a possible D gene is TRBD2 (7 bases). CDR1 and CDR2 from the germline V gene are SGHNT and YYREEE (reference sequence). The CDR3 loop spans 15 amino acids. Trimming left V 4 bases short and J 0 bases short, with 12 bases between. The CDR3: CASSGGGGSTDTQYF. In nucleotides, the CDR3 is TGTGCCAGCAGCGGGGGCGGGGGTAGCACAGATACGCAGTATTTT.

The chain recombines TRBV5-1 with TRBJ2-2, with D possibly matching TRBD2 (5 bases). The CDR3 has 16 amino acids. CDR1 and CDR2 from the germline V gene are SGHRS and YFSETQ. Trimming removed 2 bases from V and 1 base from J, with 12 bases in between. Here the CDR3 reads CASSFLGARNTGELFF. CDR3 DNA sequence: TGCGCCAGCAGCTTCCTGGGAGCCAGGAACACCGGGGAGCTGTTTTTT.

The rearrangement joins TRBV5-1 to TRBJ1-1; 7 bases agree with TRBD1. Trimming cost V 6 bases and J 3 bases; bases outside gene matches: 8. Per the germline V gene, CDR1 is SGHRS and CDR2 is YFSETQ. The CDR3 extends over 14 amino acids. In nucleotides, the CDR3 is TGCGCCAGCAACGATGGACAGGAGGACACTGAAGCTTTCTTT. Translating it yields CASNDGQEDTEAFF.

This clone was detected only once. The junction departs from germline at one end; a sequencing error may be responsible. The same CDR3 also results from other DNA sequences found in this sample. The chain has TRBV10-3 and TRBJ1-2, with 7 bases lining up with TRBD1. Germline lookup yields CDR1 ENHRY and CDR2 SYGVKD. This CDR3 region has 14 residues. CDR3 nucleotides: TGCGCCATAGGGGAGGTCACAGGGGAAGGTGGCTACACCTTC. Translation gives CAIGEVTGEGGYTF.

The rearrangement uses TRBV11-1 and TRBJ2-3, with D maybe TRBD1 (6 bases). CDR3 length: 15 residues. Germline V lookup: CDR1 SGHAT, CDR2 FQDESV (reference sequence). V was pared by 5 bases and J by 0 bases, with 12 bases between. The CDR3 sequence is CASSPQGSSTDTQYF. Here the CDR3 DNA reads TGTGCCAGCAGCCCGCAGGGGTCTAGCACAGATACGCAGTATTTT.

This clone was detected once. The gene calls are TRBV9 and TRBJ2-1; 9 bases map to TRBD1. J was trimmed by 5 bases and V by 4 bases; bases with no gene match: 10. CDR1 SGDLS and CDR2 YYNGEE come from the germline V gene. This CDR3 comprises 16 residues. CDR3 sequence reads: CASSSHLGTGNNEQFF. The CDR3, as DNA: TGTGCCAGCAGCTCGCACCTAGGGACAGGGAACAATGAGCAGTTCTTC. Filled out from reference TRBV9 and TRBJ2-1, the complete variable domain reads DSGVTQTPKHLITATGQRVTLRCSPRSGDLSVYWYQQSLDQGLQFLIQYYNGEERAKGNILERFSAQQFPDLHSELNLSSLELGDSALYFCASSSHLGTGNNEQFFGPGTRLTVL.

This rearrangement joins TRBV19 to TRBJ2-5, with D tentatively TRBD2 (5 bases). This CDR3 is 15 amino acids long. Germline assignment: CDR1 LNHDA and CDR2 SQIVND (reference sequence). V was trimmed by 7 bases and J by 1 base, leaving 16 bases between them. The CDR3 loop reads CASKGSRGIQETQYF. CDR3 nucleotide sequence: TGTGCCAGTAAGGGATCAAGAGGGATCCAAGAGACCCAGTACTTC.

The V gene is TRBV18, the J gene TRBJ2-2; TRBD1 matches at 11 bases. The length of the CDR3 is 15 residues. Per germline, CDR1 KGHSH and CDR2 LQKENI. V shed 3 bases and J 3 bases; nucleotides not matched to a gene: 0. CDR3 residues: CASSPGQGDTGELFF. The CDR3 DNA reads TGTGCCAGCTCACCGGGACAGGGGGACACCGGGGAGCTGTTTTTT.

V gene TRBV11-2 combines with J gene TRBJ2-6; D is uncertain. Trimming took off 4 bases at V and 0 bases at J, with 4 bases between the two ends. Germline V gives CDR1 SGHAT, CDR2 FQNNGV. This CDR3 region has 14 residues. In DNA, the CDR3 is TGTGCCAGCAGCTCCTACTCTGGGGCCAACGTCCTGACTTTC. Its protein product is CASSSYSGANVLTF.

The chain couples TRBV6-4 to TRBJ1-5; 8 bases are shared with TRBD1. The V segment lost 6 bases and the J segment 1 base; nucleotides outside the gene matches: 14. The CDR3 loop spans 18 amino acids. The V gene's germline CDR1 is MRHNA and CDR2 SNTAGT. The CDR3 DNA is TGTGCCAGCAGGAGGGGCCCCAGGGGGCTTGTAAGCAATCAGCCCCAGCATTTT. Translation: CASRRGPRGLVSNQPQHF.

The chain employs TRBV11-3 and TRBJ1-1, with TRBD1 matching 9 bases. The trim removed 5 bases at V and 0 bases at J, leaving 7 bases unmatched. The CDR3 consists of 16 residues. CDR1 is SGHNT, CDR2 YENEEA, per germline. The CDR3 sequence: CASSPGQGRMNTEAFF. The DNA for the CDR3 is TGTGCCAGCAGCCCGGGACAGGGCCGTATGAACACTGAAGCTTTCTTT.

V is TRBV11-3 and J is TRBJ2-3, with D uncertain. Trimming stripped 5 bases from V and 2 bases from J, with 14 bases between. Germline V gives CDR1 SGHNT, CDR2 YENEEA. CDR3 length: 15 residues. CDR3 sequence reads: CASSNRASHTDTQYF. The CDR3 DNA is TGTGCCAGCAGCAATAGGGCCAGTCACACAGATACGCAGTATTTT. Full variable domain (outside the CDR3, taken from reference TRBV11-3 and TRBJ2-3): EAGVVQSPRYKIIEKKQPVAFWCNPISGHNTLYWYLQNLGQGPELLIRYENEEAVDDSQLPKDRFSAERLKGVDSTLKIQPAELGDSAVYLCASSNRASHTDTQYFGPGTRLTVL.

The rearrangement joins TRBV11-2 to TRBJ2-7; no clear D. V was cut by 4 bases and J by 1 base, with 14 bases left in between. This CDR3 has 15 amino acids. The germline V gene encodes CDR1 SGHAT and CDR2 FQNNGV. The CDR3 region is CASSSYKQISYEQYF. The CDR3 DNA is TGTGCCAGCAGCTCTTATAAACAGATTTCCTACGAGCAGTACTTC.

This clone was seen more than once but under ten times. The rearrangement uses TRBV5-6 and TRBJ1-6; possible D gene TRBD1, 6 bases. The CDR3 is 14 amino acids. The V gene's germline CDR1 is SGHDT and CDR2 YYEEEE. Trimming pared 0 bases from V and 6 bases from J, leaving 7 bases between. The CDR3 nucleotides read TGTGCCAGCAGCTTGGCAGGGGTTAATTCACCCCTCCACTTT. Residues: CASSLAGVNSPLHF.

V and J are TRBV7-2 and TRBJ1-2; 7 positions match TRBD1. V shed 5 bases and J 7 bases; nucleotides not matched to a gene: 7. This CDR3 has 13 amino acids. Looked up from germline, CDR1 is SGHTA and CDR2 is FQGNSA. CDR3 loop: CASSLDRPFGYTF. CDR3 coding DNA: TGTGCCAGCAGCCTGGACAGGCCCTTTGGCTACACCTTC.

This clone was recorded once. The rearrangement links TRBV28 to TRBJ2-2, with 9 bases aligning to TRBD2. This CDR3 comprises 16 residues. Germline assignment: CDR1 MDHEN and CDR2 SYDVKM. With V trimmed by 7 bases and J by 4 bases, 10 bases remained unmatched. CDR3 sequence: CASTLRRGGPTGELFF. The CDR3 nucleotides are TGTGCCAGCACCCTTCGGCGGGGGGGCCCCACCGGGGAGCTGTTTTTT.

In its sample, this clone ranks as medium-sized (0.01 to 0.1%). CDR3: CASSGTGGKTEAFF. CDR3 DNA sequence: TGTGCCAGCTCAGGGACAGGGGGAAAAACTGAAGCTTTCTTT. The genes are TRBV18 and TRBJ1-1; 11 bases are shared with TRBD1. In germline, CDR1 is KGHSH, CDR2 LQKENI. This CDR3 has 14 residues. After removal of 5 bases from V and 5 bases from J, the junction contained 4 bases not matched to a gene.

This chain connects TRBV5-5 to TRBJ1-5; no firm D call. V gave up 4 bases and J gave up 0 bases, with 8 bases separating them. Germline assignment: CDR1 SGHKS and CDR2 YYEKEE (reference sequence). The CDR3 length is 14 residues. The CDR3 here is CASSPGSSNQPQHF. DNA of the CDR3: TGTGCCAGCAGCCCGGGGAGTAGCAATCAGCCCCAGCATTTT.

This clone has a single count. The rearrangement links TRBV30 to TRBJ2-3; D remains ambiguous. Between the trimmed V and J ends, which lost 5 bases and 9 bases, there was a span of 18 bases. CDR1 and CDR2 from the germline V gene are GTSNPN and SVGIG (reference sequence). This CDR3 contains 13 residues. This CDR3 reads CAWLMKKGSTQYF. CDR3 nucleotide sequence: TGTGCCTGGCTCATGAAAAAGGGTAGCACGCAGTATTTT.